This TCR beta chain was retrieved from a study of T cells in Graves' hyperthyroidism and ophthalmopathy. Study information: Before any treatment, at initial diagnosis, peripheral blood was collected.

The CDR3 regions of TCR beta were amplified from RNA transcripts. The HTBI primer set served for first-round RT-PCR of the TCR CDR3. TCRdb redid the calling of the multiplex PCR reads with MiXCR, one entry per CDR3 protein. The table has around 620,000 distinct CDR3 sequences, 14% seen once; the top ten hold 7.1%. Trimming shortened V by 8 bases and J by 0 bases, and 16 bases separated the two germline ends. This CDR3 has 15 amino acids. Per germline, CDR1 MDHEN and CDR2 SYDVKM. Reasons for excluding patients were uncontrolled infection, other autoimmune disease, pregnancy or lactation. This clonotype occurred many times.

This clonotype was sampled from a woman in her late teens or twenties with Graves' ophthalmopathy. The sequenced sample was blood. The chain has TRBV28 and TRBJ2-5, with D unclear. The CDR3 protein is CASSSLQVHQETQYF. The CDR3 region has the DNA TGTGCCAGCTCCTCCCTCCAGGTTCACCAAGAGACCCAGTACTTC.